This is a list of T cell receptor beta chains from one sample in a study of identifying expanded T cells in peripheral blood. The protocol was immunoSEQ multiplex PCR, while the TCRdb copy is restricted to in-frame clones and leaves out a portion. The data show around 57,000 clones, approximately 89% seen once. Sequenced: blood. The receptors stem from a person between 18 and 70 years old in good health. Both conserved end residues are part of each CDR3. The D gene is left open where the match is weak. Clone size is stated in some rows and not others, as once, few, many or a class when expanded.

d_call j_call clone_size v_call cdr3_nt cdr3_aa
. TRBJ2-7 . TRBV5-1 TGCGCCAGCAGCTTGGAGCAGGACGAGCAGTACTTC CASSLEQDEQYF
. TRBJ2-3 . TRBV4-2 TGTGCCAGCAGCCTCCGGGACCCCAGAGATACGCAGTATTTT CASSLRDPRDTQYF
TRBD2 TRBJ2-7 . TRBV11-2 TGTGCCAGCAGCTCCTCCCCCGGACTAGCGGGGGGAAAATCTCACGAGCAGTACTTC CASSSSPGLAGGKSHEQYF
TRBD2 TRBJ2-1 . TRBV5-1 TGCGCCAGCAGCTTGACACCTAGCGGGAGGGCCAATGAGCAGTTCTTC CASSLTPSGRANEQFF
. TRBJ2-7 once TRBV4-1 TGCGCCAGCAGCCAAGACCCCCGAGGTTACGAGCAGTACTTC CASSQDPRGYEQYF
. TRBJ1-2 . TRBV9 TGTGCCAGCAGCGCGGATAGCTATGGCTACACCTTC CASSADSYGYTF
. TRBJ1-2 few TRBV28 TGTGCCAGCAGTTTTGAGACTGCTAACTATGGCTACACCTTC CASSFETANYGYTF
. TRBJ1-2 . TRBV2 TGTGCCAGCAGTGAACGACTTGTCTGGAGATCCCTCTATGGCTACACCTTC CASSERLVWRSLYGYTF
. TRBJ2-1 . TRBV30 TGTGCCTGGAGTCGACGGGGGGCGGGTGAGCAGTTCTTC CAWSRRGAGEQFF
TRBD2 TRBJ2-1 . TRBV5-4 TGTGCCAGCAGCCCGGGGGCTAGCGGGATTCACAATGAGCAGTTCTTC CASSPGASGIHNEQFF
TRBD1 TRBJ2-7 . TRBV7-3 TGTGCCAGCAGCTTTGGACAGGGGTATGAGCAGTACTTC CASSFGQGYEQYF
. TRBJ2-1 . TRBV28 TGTGCCAGCAGTTTGGCTTCAGGCAACTACAATGAGCAGTTCTTC CASSLASGNYNEQFF
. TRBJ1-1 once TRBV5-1 TGCGCCAGCAGCTTGGTCGGGGCGAGGAACACTGAAGCTTTCTTT CASSLVGARNTEAFF
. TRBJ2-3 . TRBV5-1 TGCGCCAGCAGCGTGGACGGATACACAGATACGCAGTATTTT CASSVDGYTDTQYF
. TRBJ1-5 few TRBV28 TGTGCCAGCAGTTTTCGGGGGATTCAGCCCCAGCATTTT CASSFRGIQPQHF
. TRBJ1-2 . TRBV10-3 TGTGCCATCAGACTTCCGTCCAGGGGCTACACCTTC CAIRLPSRGYTF
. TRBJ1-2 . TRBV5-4 TGTGCCAGCAGCTTGGCCAATCTCGGGACGGCCGACGGCTACACCTTC CASSLANLGTADGYTF
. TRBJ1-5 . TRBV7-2 TGTGCCAGCAGCTTACTTGGGGTGGCGGGCGAGCCCCAGCATTTT CASSLLGVAGEPQHF
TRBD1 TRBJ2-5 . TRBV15 TGTGCCACCAGCAGAGATTTACCGGGACAGCAAGAGACCCAGTACTTC CATSRDLPGQQETQYF
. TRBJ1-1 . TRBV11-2 TGTGCCAGCAGCTTAGGGGGGGAGGGCAATGAAGCTTTCTTT CASSLGGEGNEAFF
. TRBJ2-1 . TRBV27 TGTGCCAGCAGTTTACAGGCTCTGAGCTCCTACAATGAGCAGTTCTTC CASSLQALSSYNEQFF
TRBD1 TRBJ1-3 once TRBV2 TGTGCCAGCAGTGCCGGGACAGGGTTCGGAAACACCATATATTTT CASSAGTGFGNTIYF
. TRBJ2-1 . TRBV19 TGTGCCAGTAGTACTAGGACGGGGCCTGAGCAGTTCTTC CASSTRTGPEQFF
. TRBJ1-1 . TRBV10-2 TGCGCCAGCAGTGAGAGAGTTATTGAAGCTTTCTTT CASSERVIEAFF
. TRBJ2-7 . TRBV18 TGTGCCAGCTCGCGCTCCTACGAGCAGTACTTC CASSRSYEQYF
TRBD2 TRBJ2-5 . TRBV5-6 TGTGCCAGCAGCCCGGGACTAGCGGGCTTAGCCCAAGAGACCCAGTACTTC CASSPGLAGLAQETQYF
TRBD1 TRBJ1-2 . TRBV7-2 TGTGCCAGCAGCTTCGACAGGGTCGGATATGGCTACACCTTC CASSFDRVGYGYTF
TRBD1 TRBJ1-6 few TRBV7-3 TGTGCCAGCAGGACAGGGGGTAATTCACCCCTCCACTTT CASRTGGNSPLHF